The 27 T cell receptor beta chains in this list originate from one sample, sequenced in a study of shared clonotypes between healthy human individuals. Assay: immunoSEQ multiplex PCR; the TCRdb copy retains only in-frame clones and omits some. The sample includes around 2.1 million clones, approximately 95% of them seen just once. Input material: naive CD4+ T cells sorted from blood. Indicated subset: CD45RA+ positively selected. All receptors come from a man between 18 and 29 years old in good health.

J is TRBJ1-3 and V is TRBV18, with no clear D. The CDR3 runs to 15 residues. The V gene's germline CDR1 is KGHSH and CDR2 LQKENI. With 0 bases removed from V and 2 bases from J, the gap between germline ends came to 8 bases. The DNA of the CDR3 is TGTGCCAGCTCACCACCGGGCATAGCTGGAAACACCATATATTTT. Translating it yields CASSPPGIAGNTIYF.

The chain couples TRBV11-2 to TRBJ1-6, with a tentative D call TRBD1 (6 bases). CDR1 and CDR2 (germline): SGHAT, FQNNGV. This CDR3 comprises 15 residues. The germline V and J ends were trimmed by 5 bases and 7 bases, with 15 bases remaining between them. The CDR3 is CASSARQGINSPLHF. The DNA for the CDR3 is TGTGCCAGCAGCGCCAGGCAGGGGATAAATTCACCCCTCCACTTT.

The chain carries TRBV7-2 and TRBJ2-7; D call uncertain. Trimming took 5 bases from V and 3 from J, leaving 17 bases between them. Germline lookup yields CDR1 SGHTA and CDR2 FQGNSA. The CDR3 spans 15 residues. CDR3: CASSPSWFENYEQYF. The CDR3 nucleotides are TGTGCCAGCAGCCCGAGCTGGTTCGAGAACTACGAGCAGTACTTC.

Regarding this clone: The sample holds other DNA sequences that translate to the same CDR3. CDR3 sequence: CASSPLAGLTDTQYF. The CDR3 DNA reads TGTGCCAGCAGCCCACTAGCGGGACTCACAGATACGCAGTATTTT. The rearrangement links TRBV2 to TRBJ2-3; 10 nucleotides align to TRBD2. This CDR3 spans 15 amino acids. The germline V gene has CDR1 SNHLY and CDR2 FYNNEI. Trimming took 6 bases from V and 2 from J; bases not matched to a gene: 5.

The chain joins TRBV6-5 to TRBJ1-2, with TRBD1 matching 10 bases. The trim removed 8 bases at V and 8 bases at J, leaving 8 bases unmatched. CDR3 length: 13 residues. Germline V CDR1 and CDR2: MNHEY, SVGAGI. The CDR3: CASLGQGTWGYTF. As DNA, the CDR3 is TGTGCCAGCTTGGGACAGGGGACCTGGGGCTACACCTTC.

The V call is TRBV7-2, the J call TRBJ1-2, with D hard to call. The CDR3 spans 18 residues. V was trimmed by 1 base and J by 2 bases, leaving 20 bases between them. CDR1 SGHTA and CDR2 FQGNSA come from the germline V gene. CDR3 coding DNA: TGTGCCAGCAGCTTAGTTCTCTCCGGGAAAAGCAAGAACTATGGCTACACCTTC. Amino acids: CASSLVLSGKSKNYGYTF. Based on the CDR3 plus reference TRBV7-2 and TRBJ1-2, the full variable domain is GAGVSQSPSNKVTEKGKDVELRCDPISGHTALYWYRQSLGQGLEFLIYFQGNSAPDKSGLPSDRFSAERTGGSVSTLTIQRTQQEDSAVYLCASSLVLSGKSKNYGYTFGSGTRLTVV.

A word on this clone: Within the sample, other DNA sequences also encode this same CDR3. The chain combines TRBV2 with TRBJ2-5; no clear D gene. The CDR3 runs to 13 residues. The V end lost 4 bases, the J end lost 0 bases, and 6 bases lay between the germline ends. CDR1 is SNHLY and CDR2 is FYNNEI in the germline V gene. The CDR3 reads CASSVGYQETQYF. In nucleotides, the CDR3 is TGTGCCAGCAGTGTTGGGTACCAAGAGACCCAGTACTTC.

The chain links TRBV6-5 to TRBJ2-3; no clear D. This CDR3 comprises 14 residues. Trimming left V 7 bases short and J 1 base short, with 12 bases between. Germline V gene data show CDR1 as MNHEY and CDR2 as SVGAGI. The CDR3 region is CASKNLAGTDTQYF. The CDR3 region has the DNA TGTGCCAGCAAAAACCTCGCTGGCACAGATACGCAGTATTTT.

The chain uses TRBV6-6 and TRBJ2-1; perhaps TRBD2 as D (6 bases). Deletions cut 10 bases from V and 0 bases from J, with 16 bases between. The CDR3 sequence is 15 residues long. Germline V CDR1 and CDR2: MNHNY, SVGAGI (reference sequence). CDR3 DNA: TGTGCCACCGAGCCGGCGGGGAGCTCCTACAATGAGCAGTTCTTC. The encoded protein is CATEPAGSSYNEQFF.

J is TRBJ2-3 and V is TRBV10-3; unclear D gene. Trimming left V 3 bases short and J 2 bases short, with 9 bases between. In germline, CDR1 is ENHRY, CDR2 SYGVKD. The CDR3 runs 14 residues. The CDR3, as DNA: TGTGCCATCAGTGAATCAGGACCCACAGATACGCAGTATTTT. The encoded protein is CAISESGPTDTQYF.

The rearrangement joins TRBV14 to TRBJ2-3; D possibly uses TRBD1 or TRBD2 (6 bases each). The V gene's germline CDR1 is SGHDN and CDR2 FVKESK. Trimming removed 4 bases from V and 1 base from J, with 12 bases in between. The CDR3 is 15 residues long. The CDR3 DNA reads TGTGCCAGCAGCCTCGGGGGCCGGGGCACAGATACGCAGTATTTT. Translating it yields CASSLGGRGTDTQYF.

This clone appeared a single time. The gene calls are TRBV28 and TRBJ2-1, with D perhaps matching TRBD2 (7 bases). Trimming removed 4 bases at V and 4 bases at J, with 14 bases between. The CDR3 is 15 residues long. CDR1 MDHEN and CDR2 SYDVKM come from the germline V gene. The CDR3 reads CASSSTGGQYNEQFF. CDR3 nucleotides: TGTGCCAGCAGTTCAACGGGGGGCCAATACAATGAGCAGTTCTTC.

On this clone: Relative to the germline gene, one junction end is altered; a read error may explain this. The chain employs TRBV7-7 and TRBJ2-5, with D perhaps matching TRBD2 (5 bases). The CDR3 is 15 amino acids. Germline-derived CDR1 and CDR2 are SSHAT and FNYEAQ (reference sequence). The CDR3 nucleotides are TGTGCTAGCAGCCCGCGGCCGAGCGGTGAAGAGACCCAGTACTTC. As protein: CASSPRPSGEETQYF. Looking up the rest from reference TRBV7-7 and TRBJ2-5 gives the full variable domain: GAGVSQSPRYKVTKRGQDVTLRCDPISSHATLYWYQQALGQGPEFLTYFNYEAQPDKSGLPSDRFSAERPEGSISTLTIQRTEQRDSAMYRCASSPRPSGEETQYFGPGTRLLVL.

The chain links TRBV5-4 to TRBJ2-5, with TRBD2 as a possible D gene (5 bases). CDR1 and CDR2 from the germline V gene are SGHNT and YYREEE (reference sequence). Between the trimmed V and J ends, which lost 0 bases and 5 bases, there was a span of 11 bases. This CDR3 contains 14 residues. DNA for the CDR3: TGTGCCAGCAGCTTGGCTAGCTTAAAGGAGACCCAGTACTTC. Protein sequence: CASSLASLKETQYF.

This clone has more than one count but fewer than ten. This chain links TRBV7-2 with TRBJ1-2; 7 positions agree with TRBD1. The CDR3 contains 14 residues. The V segment lost 5 bases and the J segment 8 bases; nucleotides outside the gene matches: 11. From germline, CDR1 is SGHTA and CDR2 FQGNSA. The CDR3 DNA reads TGTGCCAGCAGCGGTACGAACAGGGGAAGGGGCTACACCTTC. It specifies CASSGTNRGRGYTF.

The chain couples TRBV2 to TRBJ1-6; D possibly corresponds to TRBD1 (5 bases). The CDR3 totals 14 residues. Between the trimmed V and J ends, which lost 4 bases and 9 bases, there was a span of 13 bases. The germline CDR1 and CDR2 sequences are SNHLY and FYNNEI. DNA of the CDR3: TGTGCCAGCAGTGCGGTCCCAGGGAGTTCACCCCTCCACTTT. Translating gives CASSAVPGSSPLHF.

The rearrangement links TRBV29-1 to TRBJ1-3; D may be TRBD1 (5 bases). V gave up 4 bases and J gave up 0 bases, with 7 bases separating them. This CDR3 is built from 13 residues. CDR1 is SQVTM, CDR2 ANQGSEA, per germline. The chain's CDR3 is CSVGGGSGNTIYF. DNA of the CDR3: TGCAGCGTTGGGGGGGGCTCTGGAAACACCATATATTTT.

On this clone itself: Distinct nucleotide sequences in the sample also encode this CDR3. The J gene is TRBJ1-2, the V gene TRBV5-1, with D unresolved. The length of the CDR3 is 13 residues. V was trimmed by 0 bases and J by 2 bases, leaving 5 bases between them. The germline CDR1 and CDR2 sequences are SGHRS and YFSETQ. For the CDR3, the DNA is TGCGCCAGCAGCTTGGACGTAAACTATGGCTACACCTTC. Its protein is CASSLDVNYGYTF.

J is TRBJ1-6 and V is TRBV5-4; D possibly corresponds to TRBD1 (6 bases). V lost 4 bases and J 5 bases, leaving 13 bases between the germline ends. The CDR3 spans 15 residues. Looked up from germline, CDR1 is SGHNT and CDR2 is YYREEE (reference sequence). The CDR3 bases are TGTGCCAGCAGCAGGGGGACGGCAGATAATTCACCCCTCCACTTT. Its translation: CASSRGTADNSPLHF.

The chain is built from TRBV7-2 and TRBJ1-6; 7 bases agree with TRBD1. Trimming removed 5 bases from V and 9 bases from J; junction bases left unmatched: 4. The length of the CDR3 is 13 residues. Germline loops: CDR1 SGHTA, CDR2 FQGNSA. As DNA, the CDR3 is TGTGCCAGCAGCCCGACAGGGTCTTCACCCCTCCACTTT. Encoded protein: CASSPTGSSPLHF.

This chain joins TRBV6-1 and TRBJ1-5; TRBD1 matches at 12 bases. V shed 8 bases and J 5 bases; nucleotides not matched to a gene: 7. This CDR3 has 15 residues. Germline V lookup: CDR1 MNHNS, CDR2 SASEGT. This CDR3 is CASDPGTGGYQPQHF. The CDR3 DNA reads as TGTGCCAGCGACCCCGGGACAGGGGGCTATCAGCCCCAGCATTTT.

DNA for the CDR3: TGTGCCAGCAGCCGTACAGGGGGTGGAGAAGAGACCCAGTACTTC. Translation: CASSRTGGGEETQYF. The genes are TRBV5-4 and TRBJ2-5; TRBD1 aligns across 8 bases. Germline-derived CDR1 and CDR2 are SGHNT and YYREEE (reference sequence). The J segment lost 3 bases and the V segment lost 4 bases, leaving 8 bases of the junction unmatched. This CDR3 comprises 15 residues.

The chain employs TRBV18 and TRBJ2-1; D not resolved. Germline CDR1 and CDR2: KGHSH and LQKENI. V was clipped by 3 bases and J by 7 bases, with 13 bases between them. The CDR3 has 14 amino acids. The CDR3 is CASSPFGSQNEQFF. CDR3 coding DNA: TGTGCCAGCTCACCCTTCGGGTCACAGAATGAGCAGTTCTTC.

The rearrangement links TRBV6-1 to TRBJ2-5; D is perhaps TRBD1 or TRBD2 (5 bases each). Trimming pared 4 bases from V and 2 bases from J, leaving 17 bases between. The CDR3 covers 16 residues. Germline assignment: CDR1 MNHNS and CDR2 SASEGT. The CDR3 protein is CASSAYGAGPQETQYF. CDR3 bases: TGTGCCAGCAGTGCCTACGGGGCAGGGCCGCAAGAGACCCAGTACTTC.

V and J are TRBV7-2 and TRBJ1-1, with 9 bases identical to TRBD1. Germline-derived CDR1 and CDR2 are SGHTA and FQGNSA. V shed 1 base, J shed 4 bases, and the junction held 4 bases outside the gene matches. The CDR3 runs 15 residues. The CDR3 sequence is CASSLVVTGGTEAFF. The CDR3 DNA is TGTGCCAGCAGCTTAGTGGTGACAGGGGGCACTGAAGCTTTCTTT.

This chain joins TRBV6-5 and TRBJ2-3; no clear D. V lost 2 bases and J 3 bases, leaving 6 bases between the germline ends. This CDR3 is 13 amino acids long. Per germline, CDR1 MNHEY and CDR2 SVGAGI. The CDR3 sequence: CASSYTWTDTQYF. In DNA, the CDR3 is TGTGCCAGCAGTTACACTTGGACAGATACGCAGTATTTT.

The genes are TRBV4-3 and TRBJ2-7, with D possibly matching TRBD1 (5 bases). Trimming pared 0 bases from V and 4 bases from J, leaving 10 bases between. This CDR3 spans 14 amino acids. Germline CDR1 LGHNA, CDR2 YSLEER. DNA for the CDR3: TGCGCCAGCAGCCAAGATAGACAGCTATACGAGCAGTACTTC. As protein: CASSQDRQLYEQYF.